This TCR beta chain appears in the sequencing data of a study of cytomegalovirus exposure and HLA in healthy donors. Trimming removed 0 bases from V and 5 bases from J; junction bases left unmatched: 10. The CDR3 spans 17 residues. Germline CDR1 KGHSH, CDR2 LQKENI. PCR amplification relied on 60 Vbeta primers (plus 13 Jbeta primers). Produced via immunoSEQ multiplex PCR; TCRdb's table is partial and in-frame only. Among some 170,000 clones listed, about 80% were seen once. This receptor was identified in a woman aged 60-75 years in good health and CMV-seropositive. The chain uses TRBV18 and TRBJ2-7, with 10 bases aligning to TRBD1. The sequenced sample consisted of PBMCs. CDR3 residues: CASSPPIWTGGAHEQYF. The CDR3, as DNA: TGTGCCAGCTCACCACCAATTTGGACAGGGGGTGCCCACGAGCAGTACTTC. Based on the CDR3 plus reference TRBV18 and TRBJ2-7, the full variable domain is NAGVMQNPRHLVRRRGQEARLRCSPMKGHSHVYWYRQLPEEGLKFMVYLQKENIIDESGMPKERFSAEFPKEGPSILRIQQVVRGDSAAYFCASSPPIWTGGAHEQYFGPGTRLTVT.